This TCR beta chain originates from a study of cytomegalovirus exposure and HLA in healthy donors. Study-wide findings and caveats: Later work showed greater clonal expansion in HLA-associated TCR beta chains than in equally common others.

Notes on this clone: Its matching antigen is unknown.

Researchers ran the PCR with 60 Vbeta and 13 Jbeta primers. The method was immunoSEQ multiplex PCR; TCRdb's version includes in-frame clones alone and lacks a portion of them. Its listing shows some 28,000 clones. CDR3 length: 16 residues. V was shortened by 7 bases and J by 2 bases, with 21 bases between the two germline ends. The germline V gene has CDR1 MDHEN and CDR2 SYDVKM. This TCR derives from a man between 25 and 39 years old in good health and CMV-seronegative. Source material: PBMCs. The chain uses TRBV28 and TRBJ2-7; D remains ambiguous. CDR3 in amino acids: CASIPREGLRTYEQYF. In DNA, the CDR3 is TGTGCCAGCATTCCTAGAGAAGGCCTAAGAACCTACGAGCAGTACTTC.